These 16 T cell receptor beta chains were all obtained from the same sample, sequenced in a study of cytomegalovirus exposure and HLA in healthy donors. Amplification used 60 Vbeta primers and 13 Jbeta primers. The data were produced by immunoSEQ multiplex PCR, yet TCRdb's version contains in-frame clones alone and is incomplete. The sample has about 160,000 clones, 85% seen once. Sequenced sample: PBMCs. These receptors all come from a boy aged 2 to 10 in good health and CMV-seronegative.

The gene calls are TRBV6-6 and TRBJ1-2; 10 nucleotides line up with TRBD1. The CDR3 totals 13 residues. V shed 6 bases, J shed 12 bases, and the junction held 10 bases outside the gene matches. CDR1 MNHNY and CDR2 SVGAGI come from the germline V gene (reference sequence). CDR3 in DNA: TGTGCCAGCAGGGGGGCGGGACAGGGGACGGACACCTTC. As protein: CASRGAGQGTDTF.

This chain uses TRBV11-3 with TRBJ2-2; 7 bases are shared with TRBD2. This CDR3 comprises 15 residues. The ends lost 5 bases at V and 5 bases at J; junction bases unmatched: 8. Germline values: CDR1 SGHNT, CDR2 YENEEA. Here the CDR3 reads CASSKGGSGTGELFF. The CDR3 DNA is TGTGCCAGCAGCAAGGGCGGTAGCGGGACCGGGGAGCTGTTTTTT.

J is TRBJ2-3 and V is TRBV29-1; 8 bases map to TRBD2. With V trimmed by 4 bases and J by 4 bases, 4 bases remained unmatched. This CDR3 spans 13 amino acids. Germline V gene lookup returns CDR1 SQVTM and CDR2 ANQGSEA. The CDR3 sequence is CSVARGGPDTQYF. In nucleotides, the CDR3 is TGCAGCGTTGCTCGGGGGGGCCCAGATACGCAGTATTTT.

The chain links TRBV7-9 to TRBJ2-3, with D possibly TRBD2 on 6 matching bases. Trimming took 5 bases from V and 7 from J, leaving 16 bases between them. The CDR3 has 14 amino acids. Germline lookup yields CDR1 SEHNR and CDR2 FQNEAQ (reference sequence). The CDR3 nucleotides read TGTGCCAGCAGCCCCAAACTAGCCCCGAATACGCAGTATTTT. Its translation: CASSPKLAPNTQYF.

The chain combines TRBV18 with TRBJ2-3, with D possibly matching TRBD1 (5 bases). V lost 2 bases to trimming and J lost 0 bases, with 9 bases between them. Germline lookup yields CDR1 KGHSH and CDR2 LQKENI. This CDR3 spans 15 amino acids. The CDR3 protein is CASSPRGYSTDTQYF. CDR3 DNA sequence: TGTGCCAGCTCACCAAGGGGTTATAGCACAGATACGCAGTATTTT.

The chain combines TRBV10-3 with TRBJ1-2, with a tentative D call TRBD1 (5 bases). There are 12 residues in the CDR3. Germline V CDR1 and CDR2: ENHRY, SYGVKD. V lost 6 bases to trimming and J lost 4 bases, with 9 bases between them. The CDR3 DNA reads TGTGCCATCAGCGCAGGGCCCTATGGCTACACCTTC. Translated, it gives CAISAGPYGYTF.

The CDR3: CASSENGGLSYGYTF. CDR3 DNA sequence: TGTGCCAGCAGTGAAAATGGGGGCCTGAGCTATGGCTACACCTTC. This chain connects TRBV6-1 to TRBJ1-2; TRBD1 might be the D (6 bases). Trimming took 2 bases from V and 4 from J, leaving 14 bases between them. The CDR3 covers 15 residues. The germline V gene has CDR1 MNHNS and CDR2 SASEGT.

This clone was found a few times. V usage is TRBV27 and J usage is TRBJ1-1, with D possibly matching TRBD1 (5 bases). The CDR3 contains 14 residues. V lost 2 bases and J 1 base, leaving 8 bases between the germline ends. Germline-derived CDR1 and CDR2 are MNHEY and SMNVEV (reference sequence). CDR3 sequence (DNA): TGTGCCAGCAGTTTACAAGGACAGAACACTGAAGCTTTCTTT. It yields the protein CASSLQGQNTEAFF.

The gene calls are TRBV19 and TRBJ2-5; weak D call: TRBD2 (6 bases). The CDR3 runs 17 residues. CDR1 LNHDA and CDR2 SQIVND come from the germline V gene (reference sequence). Trimming took off 3 bases at V and 5 bases at J, with 22 bases between the two ends. The CDR3 region is CASSIVHGGVAGETQYF. The CDR3 nucleotides read TGTGCCAGTAGTATTGTTCATGGTGGAGTTGCGGGGGAGACCCAGTACTTC.

The J gene is TRBJ2-1, the V gene TRBV18; 10 bases match TRBD2. Germline loops: CDR1 KGHSH, CDR2 LQKENI. V was clipped by 2 bases and J by 0 bases; unmatched bases: 7. The CDR3 is 18 amino acids. The chain's CDR3 is CASSPVLAGAHSYNEQFF. In nucleotides, the CDR3 is TGTGCCAGCTCACCAGTCCTAGCGGGAGCCCACTCCTACAATGAGCAGTTCTTC.

The genes are TRBV5-1 and TRBJ1-1; D possibly corresponds to TRBD1 (6 bases). V was shortened by 4 bases and J by 1 base, with 14 bases between the two germline ends. Germline CDR1 and CDR2: SGHRS and YFSETQ. CDR3 size: 15 residues. The CDR3 bases are TGCGCCAGCAGCCTAGCCGCCAGGGGGAACACTGAAGCTTTCTTT. It is translated as CASSLAARGNTEAFF.

The chain combines TRBV14 with TRBJ2-5; D perhaps matches TRBD2 (5 bases). Per the germline V gene, CDR1 is SGHDN and CDR2 is FVKESK. Between the trimmed V and J ends, which lost 8 bases and 3 bases, there was a span of 16 bases. The CDR3 is 14 amino acids. CDR3 DNA: TGTGCCAGCGCCAAAGTAGGGCGGGAAGAGACCCAGTACTTC. Amino acid sequence: CASAKVGREETQYF.

The CDR3 here is CASSISGNSPIYEQYF. The DNA of the CDR3 is TGTGCCAGCAGTATTAGCGGGAACTCTCCAATCTACGAGCAGTACTTC. The J gene is TRBJ2-7, the V gene TRBV7-2; 8 positions match TRBD2. Germline values: CDR1 SGHTA, CDR2 FQGNSA. The junction had 13 bases not matched to a gene; V was cut back by 6 bases and J by 3 bases. The CDR3 runs to 16 residues.

The chain couples TRBV13 to TRBJ2-5; 7 nucleotides line up with TRBD2. The CDR3 runs 14 residues. From germline, CDR1 is PRHDT and CDR2 FYEKMQ (reference sequence). V was pared by 0 bases and J by 5 bases, with 3 bases of the junction left unmatched. The CDR3 nucleotides are TGTGCCAGCAGCTTAGGCCCGGGAGGTGAGACCCAGTACTTC. Its translation: CASSLGPGGETQYF.

The chain links TRBV7-2 to TRBJ1-2; 7 nucleotides line up with TRBD1. Germline lookup yields CDR1 SGHTA and CDR2 FQGNSA. This CDR3 is 15 amino acids long. The J segment lost 7 bases and the V segment lost 3 bases, leaving 11 bases of the junction unmatched. The CDR3 DNA sequence: TGTGCCAGCAGCTTCTGGGATCAGGGGGATTGTGGCTACACCTTC. This sequence encodes CASSFWDQGDCGYTF.

The chain is built from TRBV7-6 and TRBJ1-1; D gene ambiguous. This CDR3 contains 12 residues. V lost 1 base and J 7 bases, leaving 7 bases between the germline ends. In germline, CDR1 is SGHVS, CDR2 FNYEAQ. Here the CDR3 reads CASSLGGGEAFF. The DNA for the CDR3 is TGTGCCAGCAGCTTAGGGGGAGGTGAAGCTTTCTTT. Based on the CDR3 plus reference TRBV7-6 and TRBJ1-1, the full variable domain is GAGVSQSPRYKVTKRGQDVALRCDPISGHVSLYWYRQALGQGPEFLTYFNYEAQQDKSGLPNDRFSAERPEGSISTLTIQRTEQRDSAMYRCASSLGGGEAFFGQGTRLTVV.